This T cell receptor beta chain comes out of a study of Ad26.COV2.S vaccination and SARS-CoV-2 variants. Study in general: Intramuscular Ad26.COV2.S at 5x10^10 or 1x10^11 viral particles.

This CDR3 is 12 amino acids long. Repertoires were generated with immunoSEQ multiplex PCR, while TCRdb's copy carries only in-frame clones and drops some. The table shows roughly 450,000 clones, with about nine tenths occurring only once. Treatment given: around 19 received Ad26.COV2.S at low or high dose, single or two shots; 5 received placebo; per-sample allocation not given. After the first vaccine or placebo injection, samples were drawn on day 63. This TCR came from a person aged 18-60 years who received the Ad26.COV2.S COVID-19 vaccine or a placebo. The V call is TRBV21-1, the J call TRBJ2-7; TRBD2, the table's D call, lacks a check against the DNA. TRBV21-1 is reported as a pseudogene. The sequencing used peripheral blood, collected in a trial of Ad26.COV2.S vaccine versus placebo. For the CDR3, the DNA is TGTGCCAGCAGCAGCCTAGATCACGAGCAGTACTTC. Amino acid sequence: CASSSLDHEQYF.